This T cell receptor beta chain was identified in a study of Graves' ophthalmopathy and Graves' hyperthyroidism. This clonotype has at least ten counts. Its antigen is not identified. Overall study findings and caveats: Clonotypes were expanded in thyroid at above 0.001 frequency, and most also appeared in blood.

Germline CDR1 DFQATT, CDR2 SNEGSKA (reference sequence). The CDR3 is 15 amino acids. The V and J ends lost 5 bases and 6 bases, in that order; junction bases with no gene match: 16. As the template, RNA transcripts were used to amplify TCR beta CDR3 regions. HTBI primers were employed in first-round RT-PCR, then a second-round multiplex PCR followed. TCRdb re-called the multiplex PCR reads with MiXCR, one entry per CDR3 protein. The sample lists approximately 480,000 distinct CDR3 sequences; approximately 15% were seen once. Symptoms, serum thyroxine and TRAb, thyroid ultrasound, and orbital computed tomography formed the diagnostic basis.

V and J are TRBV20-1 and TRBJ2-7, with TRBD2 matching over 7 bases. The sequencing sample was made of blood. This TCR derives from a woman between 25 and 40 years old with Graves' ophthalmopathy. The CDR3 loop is CSAGLVERESGEQYF. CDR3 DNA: TGCAGTGCTGGGCTGGTGGAGCGGGAATCCGGCGAGCAGTACTTC.